The next 15 T cell receptor beta chains were all read from a single sample in a study of regulatory T cells in long-lasting Graves disease. Combining iRepertoire HTBI primers with Arm-PCR of CDR3 regions, the authors built TCR beta libraries. TCRdb ran MiXCR on the multiplex PCR reads and lists one entry per CDR3 protein. Found here are around 250,000 distinct CDR3 sequences, roughly 18% of them singletons; the top ten hold around 21%. Time point noted: newly diagnosed GD, antithyroid drugs for less than 3 months. Following extraction of RNA from PBMCs, that RNA was used to make the TCR library. Source: peripheral blood mononuclear cells (PBMCs), taken at new diagnosis, from a patient treated with antithyroid drugs. Every receptor here comes from a female donor with Graves disease.

This clonotype has just a few counts. The gene calls are TRBV19 and TRBJ2-7; TRBD2 might be the D (6 bases). This CDR3 has 19 residues. Germline V gives CDR1 LNHDA, CDR2 SQIVND (reference sequence). V was pared by 4 bases and J by 2 bases, with 27 bases between. The CDR3 sequence: CASSKEGYPDRSYTYEQYF. DNA of the CDR3: TGTGCCAGTAGTAAGGAGGGATACCCGGACCGAAGCTATACCTACGAGCAGTACTTC. Full variable domain (outside the CDR3, taken from reference TRBV19 and TRBJ2-7): DGGITQSPKYLFRKEGQNVTLSCEQNLNHDAMYWYRQDPGQGLRLIYYSQIVNDFQKGDIAEGYSVSREKKESFPLTVTSAQKNPTAFYLCASSKEGYPDRSYTYEQYFGPGTRLTVT.

The rearrangement uses TRBV3-1 and TRBJ2-3, with 8 bases identical to TRBD2. V dropped 5 bases and J dropped 6; count of bases not matched to a gene: 7. The CDR3 covers 14 residues. Germline CDR1 reads LGHDT; CDR2 reads YNNKEL (reference sequence). In DNA form, the CDR3 reads TGTGCCAGCAGCTATGGGACTAGTGGGGATACGCAGTATTTT. Amino acid sequence: CASSYGTSGDTQYF.

This clonotype was recorded at least ten times. The chain has TRBV7-9 and TRBJ1-2; TRBD1 matches at 8 bases. This CDR3 region has 15 residues. Germline V CDR1 and CDR2: SEHNR, FQNEAQ (reference sequence). Trimming removed 3 bases from V and 1 base from J; junction bases left unmatched: 4. CDR3 nucleotides: TGTGCCAGCAGCTTCGGACAGGGATTTAACTATGGCTACACCTTC. Its protein is CASSFGQGFNYGYTF.

This clonotype was detected ten times or more. The chain's CDR3 is CASSMYGGQETQYF. The CDR3 DNA follows: TGTGCCAGTAGTATGTATGGAGGCCAAGAGACCCAGTACTTC. J is TRBJ2-5 and V is TRBV19; a weak D match, TRBD2 (5 bases). With 3 bases removed from V and 1 base from J, the gap between germline ends came to 9 bases. Germline V gives CDR1 LNHDA, CDR2 SQIVND (reference sequence). This CDR3 contains 14 residues.

The table lists this clonotype with many counts. V usage is TRBV7-2 and J usage is TRBJ2-5; TRBD2 agrees at 12 bases. The V and J ends lost 3 bases and 5 bases, in that order; junction bases with no gene match: 10. The V gene's germline CDR1 is SGHTA and CDR2 FQGNSA. CDR3 length: 17 residues. This chain's CDR3 is CASSFQRTSGIGETQYF. DNA of the CDR3: TGTGCCAGCAGCTTTCAAAGGACTAGCGGGATCGGGGAGACCCAGTACTTC.

The chain is built from TRBV6-1 and TRBJ2-1; 10 bases match TRBD2. Germline CDR1 MNHNS, CDR2 SASEGT. V was clipped by 6 bases and J by 7 bases; unmatched bases: 3. CDR3 length equals 13 residues. The CDR3 DNA is TGTGCCAGCAGCGGGGGACTAGCGAATGAGCAGTTCTTC. Translation gives CASSGGLANEQFF.

This clonotype was recorded at least ten times. The chain has TRBV7-2 and TRBJ2-7; D tentatively reads TRBD1 or TRBD2 (5 bases each). In germline, CDR1 is SGHTA, CDR2 FQGNSA. The CDR3 is made up of 14 amino acids. V dropped 4 bases and J dropped 2 bases, with 12 bases sitting between them. The CDR3 coding sequence is TGTGCCAGCAGCTCACTGGGACGTACCTACGAGCAGTACTTC. Translation: CASSSLGRTYEQYF.

This clonotype was recorded at least ten times. At one boundary the junction diverges from the germline segment, which might be a read error. CDR3 in DNA: TGTGCCAGCAGCCAAACGGCCGGGCGGAACACCGGGGAGCTGCTTTTT. This gives the protein CASSQTAGRNTGELLF. The chain combines TRBV3-1 with TRBJ2-2, with D perhaps matching TRBD2 (5 bases). Germline V gene sequence: CDR1 LGHDT, CDR2 YNNKEL (reference sequence). This CDR3 spans 16 amino acids.

This clonotype was observed many times. CDR3 bases: TGTGCCAGTAGTGGGACAGGAGATACGCAGTATTTT. Translating it yields CASSGTGDTQYF. V and J are TRBV19 and TRBJ2-3, with 8 bases identical to TRBD1. In germline, CDR1 is LNHDA, CDR2 SQIVND (reference sequence). There are 12 residues in the CDR3. The junction had 0 bases not matched to a gene; V was cut back by 5 bases and J by 5 bases.

The table lists this clonotype with many counts. The chain uses TRBV20-1 and TRBJ2-1, with 7 bases identical to TRBD2. The CDR3 sequence is 14 residues long. CDR1 and CDR2 from the germline V gene are DFQATT and SNEGSKA (reference sequence). V lost 2 bases, J lost 7 bases, and 8 bases stayed unmatched. In DNA, the CDR3 is TGCAGTGCTAGACAAAGGGCTAGCGGTAATGAGCAGTTCTTC. It is translated as CSARQRASGNEQFF.

This clonotype was observed at least ten times. V and J are TRBV7-9 and TRBJ2-1; 7 nucleotides match TRBD1. Germline-derived CDR1 and CDR2 are SEHNR and FQNEAQ (reference sequence). The CDR3 is 16 amino acids. V trimming: 4 bases; J trimming: 12 bases; junction bases outside the gene matches: 18. The CDR3 DNA reads TGTGCCAGCAGCTCCGGGACAGCGGCGGATACACTAGGGCAGTTCTTC. Amino acids: CASSSGTAADTLGQFF. The whole variable domain, remainder taken from reference TRBV7-9 and TRBJ2-1, is DTGVSQNPRHKITKRGQNVTFRCDPISEHNRLYWYRQTLGQGPEFLTYFQNEAQLEKSRLLSDRFSAERPKGSFSTLEIQRTEQGDSAMYLCASSSGTAADTLGQFFGPGTRLTVL.

This rearrangement joins TRBV5-6 to TRBJ1-3, with D hard to call. Per germline, CDR1 SGHDT and CDR2 YYEEEE. The CDR3 contains 14 residues. Deletions cut 2 bases from V and 0 bases from J, with 6 bases between. DNA of the CDR3: TGTGCCAGCAGCTTTAGTGTCTCTGGAAACACCATATATTTT. It encodes CASSFSVSGNTIYF.

This clonotype showed up just a few times. The CDR3 DNA sequence: TGTGCCAGCAGTGAACTTGACAGGAAGATACTGGGAAATCAGCCCCAGCATTTT. This translates into CASSELDRKILGNQPQHF. The genes are TRBV2 and TRBJ1-5, with D perhaps matching TRBD1 (6 bases). V lost 2 bases to trimming and J lost 4 bases, with 21 bases between them. Looked up from germline, CDR1 is SNHLY and CDR2 is FYNNEI. The CDR3 sequence is 18 residues long.

Ten or more counts support this clonotype. The chain uses TRBV7-2 and TRBJ2-5; a possible D gene is TRBD1 (5 bases). Trimming removed 5 bases from V and 4 bases from J, with 11 bases in between. The CDR3 is 13 residues long. CDR1 SGHTA and CDR2 FQGNSA come from the germline V gene. CDR3 in DNA: TGTGCCAGCAGCCCCGACAGCCGAGAGACCCAGTACTTC. As protein: CASSPDSRETQYF.

This clonotype came up many times. The V call is TRBV11-2, the J call TRBJ2-4, with TRBD2 matching over 7 bases. Germline CDR1 reads SGHAT; CDR2 reads FQNNGV. The CDR3 loop spans 14 amino acids. The V segment lost 4 bases and the J segment 3 bases; nucleotides outside the gene matches: 3. The CDR3 DNA follows: TGTGCCAGCAGCTCGTGGGGGGGCAAAAACATTCAGTACTTC. It encodes CASSSWGGKNIQYF.